Shown below are 31 T cell receptor beta chains from a single sample sequenced in a study of human T cells and chemical hapten exposure. Time point described: pre-sensitization, week 0. The treatment is: therapeutic diphenylcyclopropenone sensitization with weekly scalp DPC. TCRdb independently ran MiXCR on the RACE reads; one entry per CDR3 protein. The sample yields about 380,000 distinct CDR3 sequences, roughly 5.3% seen once. The source was whole blood, collected in connection with sensitization to the hapten diphenylcyclopropenone (DPC). The origin of the receptors is a woman aged 45-65 years with alopecia areata. Some clones in this sample may be carry-over from other donors' samples.

Only a few counts were recorded for this clonotype. The chain joins TRBV11-3 to TRBJ1-1; D gene unclear. Germline V gives CDR1 SGHNT, CDR2 YENEEA. The CDR3 extends over 12 amino acids. V was pared by 3 bases and J by 2 bases, with 4 bases between. The CDR3 loop is CASSFHNTEAFF. In nucleotides, the CDR3 is TGTGCCAGCAGCTTCCACAACACTGAAGCTTTCTTT.

V is TRBV10-3 and J is TRBJ2-3, with a tentative D call TRBD2 (8 bases). Germline CDR1 is ENHRY and CDR2 is SYGVKD. Trimming cost V 3 bases and J 2 bases, with 27 bases left between them. The CDR3 covers 20 residues. In DNA form, the CDR3 reads TGTGCCATCAGTGACCTACAGGGGCGGAGGCGGGAGGTCGACACAGATACGCAGTATTTT. As protein: CAISDLQGRRREVDTDTQYF.

This clonotype was recorded many times. The genes are TRBV30 and TRBJ2-3; 9 positions agree with TRBD1. CDR3 length: 15 amino acids. CDR1 GTSNPN and CDR2 SVGIG come from the germline V gene (reference sequence). The J segment lost 2 bases and the V segment lost 4 bases, leaving 7 bases of the junction unmatched. The CDR3 protein is CAWKKGTGNTDTQYF. The CDR3, as DNA: TGTGCCTGGAAGAAAGGGACAGGGAACACAGATACGCAGTATTTT.

This clonotype was observed a few times. The chain employs TRBV29-1 and TRBJ1-1; the D is unclear. V was trimmed by 4 bases and J by 4 bases, leaving 10 bases between them. This CDR3 contains 12 residues. The germline gives CDR1 SQVTM, CDR2 ANQGSEA. The DNA of the CDR3 is TGCAGCGTTGTTGTAGTAGGCACTGAAGCTTTCTTT. The encoded protein is CSVVVVGTEAFF.

The chain carries TRBV20-1 and TRBJ2-7; D uncertain. The CDR3 consists of 13 residues. Germline CDR1 is DFQATT and CDR2 is SNEGSKA (reference sequence). Between the trimmed V and J ends, which lost 1 base and 7 bases, there was a span of 14 bases. The CDR3 bases are TGCAGTGCTAGAGCCCCGACGGGCTTGGAGCAGTACTTC. Translation gives CSARAPTGLEQYF.

This clonotype turned up a few times. This chain links TRBV4-3 with TRBJ2-2; D gene unclear. The CDR3 totals 14 residues. In germline, CDR1 is LGHNA, CDR2 YSLEER. Trimming removed 7 bases at V and 2 bases at J, with 11 bases between. The CDR3 protein is CASKAETNTGELFF. The CDR3 bases are TGCGCCAGCAAGGCGGAAACTAACACCGGGGAGCTGTTTTTT.

This chain uses TRBV20-1 with TRBJ2-3; 9 bases are a match to TRBD2. J gave up 4 bases and V 5 bases, and 4 bases lay outside the gene matches. The CDR3 contains 13 residues. Germline loops: CDR1 DFQATT, CDR2 SNEGSKA (reference sequence). The CDR3 DNA sequence: TGCAGTGCTCCGGGACTAGCAGCAGATACGCAGTATTTT. Its protein product is CSAPGLAADTQYF.

The chain recombines TRBV6-5 with TRBJ1-6; TRBD1 matches at 8 bases. V was pared by 5 bases and J by 10 bases, with 16 bases of the junction left unmatched. The CDR3 is 17 amino acids. Germline V gene sequence: CDR1 MNHEY, CDR2 SVGAGI. Written as DNA, the CDR3 is TGTGCCAGCAGTATCTCCACAGGGGGAGGCGGCTCATCACCCCTCCACTTT. Encoded protein: CASSISTGGGGSSPLHF.

The chain combines TRBV7-9 with TRBJ1-3; a possible D gene is TRBD1 (5 bases). The length of the CDR3 is 13 residues. Trimming took off 6 bases at V and 4 bases at J, with 10 bases between the two ends. CDR1 and CDR2 (germline): SEHNR, FQNEAQ (reference sequence). The CDR3 DNA reads as TGTGCCAGCAGGGCAGACAGAGGAAACACCATATATTTT. This encodes CASRADRGNTIYF.

This clonotype has ten or more counts. The genes are TRBV15 and TRBJ2-7; 9 nucleotides match TRBD1. The CDR3 is made up of 17 amino acids. Germline V gives CDR1 LNHNV, CDR2 YYDKDF (reference sequence). Trimming took 0 bases from V and 3 from J; bases not matched to a gene: 9. DNA of the CDR3: TGTGCCACCAGCAGAGACAGACCCGGGACAGGGTACTACGAGCAGTACTTC. Translation: CATSRDRPGTGYYEQYF.

This clonotype has a count of ten or more. The chain has TRBV9 and TRBJ1-1, with 9 bases fitting TRBD1. V shed 4 bases, J shed 5 bases, and the junction held 12 bases outside the gene matches. This CDR3 region has 16 residues. CDR1 SGDLS and CDR2 YYNGEE come from the germline V gene. This chain's CDR3 is CASSPGQGRVSTEAFF. CDR3 DNA: TGTGCCAGCAGCCCGGGACAGGGAAGGGTCTCTACTGAAGCTTTCTTT. The full variable domain, completed using reference TRBV9 and TRBJ1-1, is DSGVTQTPKHLITATGQRVTLRCSPRSGDLSVYWYQQSLDQGLQFLIQYYNGEERAKGNILERFSAQQFPDLHSELNLSSLELGDSALYFCASSPGQGRVSTEAFFGQGTRLTVV.

This clonotype was seen at least ten times. V is TRBV10-1 and J is TRBJ2-3; 13 bases match TRBD2. Germline-derived CDR1 and CDR2 are WNHNN and SYGVQD (reference sequence). The CDR3 contains 14 residues. Unmatched junction bases numbered 0, after V lost 4 bases and J lost 5 bases. The CDR3 protein is CASSGLAGGDTQYF. CDR3 nucleotide sequence: TGCGCCAGCAGTGGACTAGCGGGGGGAGATACGCAGTATTTT.

The table lists this clonotype with many counts. The chain carries TRBV2 and TRBJ2-2; a possible D gene is TRBD1 (5 bases). The CDR3 covers 15 residues. Per the germline V gene, CDR1 is SNHLY and CDR2 is FYNNEI. V lost 0 bases to trimming and J lost 3 bases, with 8 bases between them. CDR3 in DNA: TGTGCCAGCAGTGAAGCGCTCAGGGACACCGGGGAGCTGTTTTTT. Translation: CASSEALRDTGELFF.

Many counts were recorded for this clonotype. The chain links TRBV3-1 to TRBJ2-7; 9 bases match TRBD1. V dropped 4 bases and J dropped 3; count of bases not matched to a gene: 4. CDR3 size: 14 residues. Germline V gives CDR1 LGHDT, CDR2 YNNKEL (reference sequence). The CDR3 DNA reads as TGTGCCAGCAGCCGACAGGGGGAAGTCTACGAGCAGTACTTC. Translating gives CASSRQGEVYEQYF.

This clonotype was seen at least ten times. The chain joins TRBV28 to TRBJ2-3, with D perhaps TRBD1 (7 bases). In germline, CDR1 is MDHEN, CDR2 SYDVKM. The V and J ends lost 3 bases and 3 bases respectively, with 13 bases between them. The CDR3 sequence is 15 residues long. CDR3 sequence: CASSFYRGGTDTQYF. Written as DNA, the CDR3 is TGTGCCAGCAGTTTTTACAGGGGAGGTACAGATACGCAGTATTTT.

The J gene is TRBJ1-2, the V gene TRBV20-1; TRBD1 agrees at 8 bases. CDR3 length equals 15 residues. Germline trimming cut 0 bases from V and 4 bases from J; bases unmatched to any gene: 7. CDR1 DFQATT and CDR2 SNEGSKA come from the germline V gene (reference sequence). The CDR3 DNA sequence: TGCAGTGCTAGAGATTATACAGGGGGAGTCTATGGCTACACCTTC. Translating gives CSARDYTGGVYGYTF.

This chain links TRBV6-1 with TRBJ2-1; TRBD1 matches 7 bases. Germline loops: CDR1 MNHNS, CDR2 SASEGT. This CDR3 region has 13 residues. V trimming: 4 bases; J trimming: 6 bases; junction bases outside the gene matches: 3. In DNA, the CDR3 is TGTGCCAGCAGTGCGACAGGGCGCAATGAGCAGTTCTTC. This gives the protein CASSATGRNEQFF.

This clonotype was counted at least ten times. The rearrangement links TRBV4-1 to TRBJ2-3; TRBD2 might be the D (6 bases). Trimming cost V 0 bases and J 1 base, with 14 bases left between them. CDR1 is MGHRA, CDR2 YSYEKL, per germline. This CDR3 comprises 17 residues. CDR3 residues: CASSQEGTPFGTDTQYF. CDR3 coding DNA: TGCGCCAGCAGCCAAGAGGGGACTCCCTTTGGCACAGATACGCAGTATTTT.

The chain links TRBV29-1 to TRBJ2-7; D call uncertain. Trimming left V 5 bases short and J 5 bases short, with 13 bases between. The germline V gene encodes CDR1 SQVTM and CDR2 ANQGSEA. This CDR3 comprises 12 residues. The CDR3 coding sequence is TGCAGCGTTCAGTCGCGGCCCGACGAGCAGTACTTC. Translation: CSVQSRPDEQYF.

J is TRBJ2-3 and V is TRBV4-2; 8 nucleotides line up with TRBD2. Losses at the gene ends were 0 bases for V and 6 bases for J; bases not matched to a gene: 23. Germline V gene data show CDR1 as LGHNA and CDR2 as YNFKEQ. The CDR3 totals 21 residues. Here the CDR3 reads CASSQDWASGPVPSPTDTQYF. CDR3 in DNA: TGTGCCAGCAGCCAAGATTGGGCTAGCGGGCCCGTACCCTCTCCTACGGATACGCAGTATTTT.

This clonotype was recorded at least ten times. The chain is built from TRBV20-1 and TRBJ2-4; weak D call: TRBD2 (5 bases). Trimming took 1 base from V and 14 from J, leaving 9 bases between them. The CDR3 covers 10 residues. CDR1 and CDR2 (germline): DFQATT, SNEGSKA (reference sequence). The CDR3 DNA sequence: TGCAGTGCTAGAGGGGGAGACGAGTACTTC. This gives the protein CSARGGDEYF.

This chain joins TRBV3-1 and TRBJ2-7; D is perhaps TRBD1 or TRBD2 (5 bases each). Per the germline V gene, CDR1 is LGHDT and CDR2 is YNNKEL (reference sequence). V was trimmed by 0 bases and J by 2 bases, leaving 14 bases between them. CDR3 size: 16 residues. CDR3 sequence reads: CASSQDLRDPTYEQYF. The DNA of the CDR3 is TGTGCCAGCAGCCAAGATTTGAGGGACCCGACCTACGAGCAGTACTTC.

The chain combines TRBV6-1 with TRBJ1-2; D is perhaps TRBD1 (6 bases). The length of the CDR3 is 13 residues. Germline-derived CDR1 and CDR2 are MNHNS and SASEGT. The V end was cut by 3 bases, the J end by 4 bases, with 9 bases between. CDR3 in DNA: TGTGCCAGCAGTGAGGGACATCGCTATGGCTACACCTTC. Protein sequence: CASSEGHRYGYTF.

This clonotype was seen at least ten times. V usage is TRBV9 and J usage is TRBJ2-1; the match to TRBD2 covers 9 bases. V was clipped by 0 bases and J by 0 bases; unmatched bases: 4. Germline V CDR1 and CDR2: SGDLS, YYNGEE. This CDR3 is built from 17 residues. This CDR3 is CASSVDPAGGSYNEQFF. The CDR3 DNA reads TGTGCCAGCAGCGTAGACCCAGCGGGGGGCTCCTACAATGAGCAGTTCTTC.

This clonotype showed up many times. The chain combines TRBV12-3 or TRBV12-4 with TRBJ1-1; D perhaps matches TRBD1 (5 bases). This CDR3 region has 13 residues. V was pared by 2 bases and J by 4 bases, with 8 bases between. This CDR3 is CASSLRDPTEAFF. CDR3 coding DNA: TGTGCCAGCAGTTTACGGGACCCCACTGAAGCTTTCTTT.

The chain carries TRBV2 and TRBJ1-5; 8 bases are a match to TRBD1. Losses at the gene ends were 9 bases for V and 0 bases for J; bases not matched to a gene: 4. CDR3 length: 14 residues. Per the germline V gene, CDR1 is SNHLY and CDR2 is FYNNEI. The CDR3 loop is CASGQGYSNQPQHF. The CDR3 DNA sequence: TGTGCCAGTGGACAGGGCTATAGCAATCAGCCCCAGCATTTT.

The chain combines TRBV7-8 with TRBJ2-3; D gene ambiguous. V lost 6 bases to trimming and J lost 1 base, with 8 bases between them. In germline, CDR1 is SGHVS, CDR2 FQNEAQ. The CDR3 has 13 residues. The CDR3 sequence: CASSLFGTDTQYF. The CDR3 DNA reads TGTGCCAGCAGTCTTTTTGGCACAGATACGCAGTATTTT. The full variable domain, completed using reference TRBV7-8 and TRBJ2-3, is GAGVSQSPRYKVAKRGQDVALRCDPISGHVSLFWYQQALGQGPEFLTYFQNEAQLDKSGLPSDRFFAERPEGSVSTLKIQRTQQEDSAVYLCASSLFGTDTQYFGPGTRLTVL.

The rearrangement links TRBV6-5 to TRBJ2-3, with D perhaps matching TRBD1 (6 bases). The CDR3 loop spans 14 amino acids. From germline, CDR1 is MNHEY and CDR2 SVGAGI. Trimming removed 3 bases at V and 3 bases at J, with 10 bases between. This CDR3 is CASSYEGGTDTQYF. CDR3 nucleotide sequence: TGTGCCAGCAGTTATGAAGGGGGAACAGATACGCAGTATTTT.

This clonotype was picked up many times. This sequence joins TRBV28 and TRBJ2-7, with 8 bases identical to TRBD2. V lost 4 bases to trimming and J lost 0 bases; unmatched junction nucleotides: 8. CDR3 length: 16 residues. From germline, CDR1 is MDHEN and CDR2 SYDVKM. The CDR3, as DNA: TGTGCCAGCAGTTCCTATAGCGGGAAGAGCTCCTACGAGCAGTACTTC. It is translated as CASSSYSGKSSYEQYF. Filled out from reference TRBV28 and TRBJ2-7, the complete variable domain reads DVKVTQSSRYLVKRTGEKVFLECVQDMDHENMFWYRQDPGLGLRLIYFSYDVKMKEKGDIPEGYSVSREKKERFSLILESASTNQTSMYLCASSSYSGKSSYEQYFGPGTRLTVT.

This clonotype came up many times. In DNA form, the CDR3 reads TGCGCCAGCAGCTCGACTAGTCGGGTGACGCGCACAGATACGCAGTATTTT. Amino acids: CASSSTSRVTRTDTQYF. V usage is TRBV5-1 and J usage is TRBJ2-3; D is possibly TRBD2 (6 bases). The CDR3 consists of 17 residues. Germline V lookup: CDR1 SGHRS, CDR2 YFSETQ. V was shortened by 3 bases and J by 1 base, with 18 bases between the two germline ends.

In its sample, this clonotype was seen many times. This chain links TRBV28 with TRBJ2-3; tentatively, D is TRBD2 (6 bases). Germline loops: CDR1 MDHEN, CDR2 SYDVKM. The CDR3 is 13 amino acids. The V end was cut by 7 bases, the J end by 1 base, with 9 bases between. The CDR3 nucleotides are TGTGCCAGCACACCGGGAGGCACAGATACGCAGTATTTT. It yields the protein CASTPGGTDTQYF.